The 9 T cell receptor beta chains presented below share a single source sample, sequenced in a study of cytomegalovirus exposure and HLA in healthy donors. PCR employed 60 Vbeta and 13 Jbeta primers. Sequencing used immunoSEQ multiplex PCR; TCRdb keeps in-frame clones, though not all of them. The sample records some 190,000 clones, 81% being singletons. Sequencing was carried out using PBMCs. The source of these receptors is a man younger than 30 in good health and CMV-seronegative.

The CDR3 spells CASSWTGVGTEAFF. The CDR3 DNA reads TGTGCCAGCAGTTGGACAGGGGTCGGCACTGAAGCTTTCTTT. V usage is TRBV6-5 and J usage is TRBJ1-1; 9 bases fit TRBD1. The germline V gene encodes CDR1 MNHEY and CDR2 SVGAGI. The CDR3 has 14 residues. V gave up 4 bases and J gave up 4 bases; unmatched junction bases: 4.

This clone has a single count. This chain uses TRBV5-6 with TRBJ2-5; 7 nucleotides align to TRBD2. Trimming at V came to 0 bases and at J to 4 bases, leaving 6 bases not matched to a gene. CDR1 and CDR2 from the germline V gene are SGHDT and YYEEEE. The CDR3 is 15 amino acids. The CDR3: CASSLGPGRGETQYF. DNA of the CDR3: TGTGCCAGCAGCTTGGGGCCAGGGAGGGGAGAGACCCAGTACTTC.

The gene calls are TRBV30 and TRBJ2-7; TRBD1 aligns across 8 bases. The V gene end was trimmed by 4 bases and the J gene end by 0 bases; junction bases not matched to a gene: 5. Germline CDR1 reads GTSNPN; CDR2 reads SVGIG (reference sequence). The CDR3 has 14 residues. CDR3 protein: CAWNPDRVSYEQYF. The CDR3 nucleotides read TGTGCCTGGAACCCGGACAGGGTCTCCTACGAGCAGTACTTC.

The CDR3 region is CASTERQIKYEQYF. For the CDR3, the DNA is TGTGCCAGCACTGAGAGACAGATCAAATACGAGCAGTACTTC. The chain employs TRBV6-1 and TRBJ2-7; D is possibly TRBD1 (5 bases). CDR3 length: 14 residues. V was shortened by 7 bases and J by 4 bases, with 17 bases between the two germline ends. Germline CDR1 MNHNS, CDR2 SASEGT.

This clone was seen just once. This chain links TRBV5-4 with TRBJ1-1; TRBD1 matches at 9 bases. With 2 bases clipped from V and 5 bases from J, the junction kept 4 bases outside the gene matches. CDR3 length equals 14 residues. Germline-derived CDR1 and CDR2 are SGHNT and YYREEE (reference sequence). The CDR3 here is CASSLQGAWTEAFF. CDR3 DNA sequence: TGTGCCAGCAGCTTACAGGGGGCTTGGACTGAAGCTTTCTTT.

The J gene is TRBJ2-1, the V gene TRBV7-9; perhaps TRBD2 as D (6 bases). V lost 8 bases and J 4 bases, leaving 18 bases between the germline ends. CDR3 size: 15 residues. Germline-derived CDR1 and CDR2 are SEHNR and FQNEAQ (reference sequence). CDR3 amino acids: CASGYYRLEYNEQFF. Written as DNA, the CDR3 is TGTGCCAGCGGCTATTATAGACTAGAATACAATGAGCAGTTCTTC.

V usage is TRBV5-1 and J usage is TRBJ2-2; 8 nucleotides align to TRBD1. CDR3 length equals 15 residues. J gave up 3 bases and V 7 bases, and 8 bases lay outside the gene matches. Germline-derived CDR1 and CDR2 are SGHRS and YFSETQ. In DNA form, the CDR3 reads TGCGCCAGCGGGACCGGGACAGGATACACCGGGGAGCTGTTTTTT. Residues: CASGTGTGYTGELFF.

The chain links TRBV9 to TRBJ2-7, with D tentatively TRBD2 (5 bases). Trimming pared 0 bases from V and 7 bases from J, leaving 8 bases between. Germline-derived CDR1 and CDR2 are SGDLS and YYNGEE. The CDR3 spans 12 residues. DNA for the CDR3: TGTGCCAGCAGCGTAGCTTCGGGGGAGCAGTACTTC. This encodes CASSVASGEQYF.

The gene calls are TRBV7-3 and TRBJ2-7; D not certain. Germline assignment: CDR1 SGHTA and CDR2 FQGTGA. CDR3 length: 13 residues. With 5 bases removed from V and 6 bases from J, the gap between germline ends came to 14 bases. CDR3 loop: CASSADPSSEQYF. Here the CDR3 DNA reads TGTGCCAGCAGCGCCGACCCTTCTAGCGAGCAGTACTTC.